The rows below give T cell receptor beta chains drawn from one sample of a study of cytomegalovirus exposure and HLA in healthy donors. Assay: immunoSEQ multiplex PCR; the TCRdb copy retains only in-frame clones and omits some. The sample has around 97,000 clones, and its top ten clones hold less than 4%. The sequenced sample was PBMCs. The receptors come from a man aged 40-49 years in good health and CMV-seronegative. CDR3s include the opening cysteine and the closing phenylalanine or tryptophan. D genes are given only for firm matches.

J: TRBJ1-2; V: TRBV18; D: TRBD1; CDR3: CASSPRDRGGYTF; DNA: TGTGCCAGCTCACCCCGGGACAGGGGCGGCTACACCTTC
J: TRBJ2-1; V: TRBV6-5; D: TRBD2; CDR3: CASSYLTSGAYNEQFF; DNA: TGTGCCAGCAGTTACCTGACTAGCGGGGCCTACAATGAGCAGTTCTTC
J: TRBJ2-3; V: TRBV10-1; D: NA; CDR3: CASSESFLDTDTQYF; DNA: TGCGCCAGCAGTGAGTCTTTTCTAGACACAGATACGCAGTATTTT
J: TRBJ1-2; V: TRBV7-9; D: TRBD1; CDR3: CASSLNRGEVYGYTF; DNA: TGTGCCAGCAGCTTAAACAGGGGAGAGGTCTATGGCTACACCTTC
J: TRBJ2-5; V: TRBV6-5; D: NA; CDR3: CASLPSSGRGETQYF; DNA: TGTGCCAGCCTTCCCTCATCCGGGCGCGGGGAGACCCAGTACTTC
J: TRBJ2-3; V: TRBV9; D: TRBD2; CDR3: CASSAPGGGPDTQYF; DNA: TGTGCCAGCAGCGCCCCCGGGGGGGGGCCAGATACGCAGTATTTT
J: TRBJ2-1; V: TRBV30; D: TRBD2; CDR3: CAGRGSGGLSYNEQFF; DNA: TGTGCCGGGAGGGGGAGCGGGGGACTCTCCTACAATGAGCAGTTCTTC
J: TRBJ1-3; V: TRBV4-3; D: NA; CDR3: CASSQDPTVLRGNTIYF; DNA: TGCGCCAGCAGCCAAGATCCCACGGTACTCAGGGGAAACACCATATATTTT
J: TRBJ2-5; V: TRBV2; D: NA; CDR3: CASTEWETQYF; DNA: TGTGCCAGCACCGAGTGGGAGACCCAGTACTTC
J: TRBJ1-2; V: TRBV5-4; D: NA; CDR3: CASSLAGQDYGYTF; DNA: TGTGCCAGCAGCTTGGCCGGACAAGACTATGGCTACACCTTC
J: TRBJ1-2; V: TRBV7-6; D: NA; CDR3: CASSLLSPGPLIEGYTF; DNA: TGTGCCAGCAGCCTCCTTTCCCCAGGGCCACTAATTGAGGGCTACACCTTC
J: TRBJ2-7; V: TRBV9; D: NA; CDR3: CASSVDNSYEQYF; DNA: TGTGCCAGCAGCGTAGACAACTCCTACGAGCAGTACTTC
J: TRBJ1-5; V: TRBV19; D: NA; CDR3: CASSMGRSNQPQHF; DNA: TGTGCCAGTAGTATGGGCCGGTCCAATCAGCCCCAGCATTTT
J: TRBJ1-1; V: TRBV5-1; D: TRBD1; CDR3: CASSPQQGALNTEAFF; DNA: TGCGCCAGCAGCCCCCAACAGGGGGCCCTGAACACTGAAGCTTTCTTT
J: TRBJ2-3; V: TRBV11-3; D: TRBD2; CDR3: CASSPMAGGPDTQYF; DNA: TGTGCCAGCAGCCCCATGGCGGGGGGGCCAGATACGCAGTATTTT
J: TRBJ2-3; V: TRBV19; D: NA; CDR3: CASRIREGSTDTQYF; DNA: TGTGCCAGTAGGATACGGGAAGGGAGTACAGATACGCAGTATTTT
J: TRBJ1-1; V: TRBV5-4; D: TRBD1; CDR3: CASSLGQGTGGTEAFF; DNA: TGTGCCAGCAGCCTCGGACAGGGGACGGGAGGAACTGAAGCTTTCTTT
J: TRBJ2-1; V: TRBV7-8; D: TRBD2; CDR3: CASSWGLAVTKSSYNEQFF; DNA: TGTGCCAGCAGCTGGGGACTAGCCGTTACCAAGAGCTCCTACAATGAGCAGTTCTTC
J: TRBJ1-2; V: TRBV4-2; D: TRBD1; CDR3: CASSQAQGAYGYTF; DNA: TGTGCCAGCAGCCAAGCCCAGGGGGCCTATGGCTACACCTTC
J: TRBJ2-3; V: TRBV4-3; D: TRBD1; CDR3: CASSQDWDRALGTDTQYF; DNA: TGCGCCAGCAGCCAAGATTGGGACAGGGCCCTGGGCACAGATACGCAGTATTTT
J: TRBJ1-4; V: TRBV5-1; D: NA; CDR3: CASSAAPQGSNEKLFF; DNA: TGCGCCAGCAGCGCCGCCCCACAGGGTTCTAATGAAAAACTGTTTTTT
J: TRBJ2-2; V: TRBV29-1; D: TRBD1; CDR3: CSVNYRGITGELFF; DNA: TGCAGCGTTAACTACAGGGGTATCACCGGGGAGCTGTTTTTT
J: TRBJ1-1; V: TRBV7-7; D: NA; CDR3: CASSLQEGAFF; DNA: TGTGCCAGCAGCTTACAGGAGGGGGCTTTCTTT
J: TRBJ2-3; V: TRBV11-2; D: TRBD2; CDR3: CASSFTSGGAVDTQYF; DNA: TGTGCCAGCAGCTTCACTAGCGGGGGGGCCGTAGATACGCAGTATTTT
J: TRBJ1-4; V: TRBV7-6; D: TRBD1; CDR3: CASSLPTGAGEKLFF; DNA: TGTGCCAGCAGCTTACCTACAGGGGCAGGAGAAAAACTGTTTTTT
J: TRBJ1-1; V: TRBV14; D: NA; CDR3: CASRGGAITEAFF; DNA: TGTGCCAGCCGCGGGGGGGCGATCACTGAAGCTTTCTTT
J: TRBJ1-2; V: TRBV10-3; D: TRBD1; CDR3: CAISSHGTGGEGYTF; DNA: TGTGCCATCAGCTCGCATGGGACAGGGGGCGAAGGCTACACCTTC
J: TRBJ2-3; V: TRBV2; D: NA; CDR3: CASRGGASNTDTQYF; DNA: TGTGCCAGCAGGGGGGGGGCTAGTAACACAGATACGCAGTATTTT
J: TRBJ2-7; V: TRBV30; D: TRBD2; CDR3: CAWSGGGPHEQYF; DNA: TGTGCCTGGAGTGGGGGAGGGCCCCACGAGCAGTACTTC
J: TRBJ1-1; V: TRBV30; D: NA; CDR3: CAWSSGDSREAFF; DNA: TGTGCCTGGAGTTCAGGGGATTCCCGTGAAGCTTTCTTT
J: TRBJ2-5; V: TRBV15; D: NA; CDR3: CATSFPQGRETQYF; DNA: TGTGCCACCAGCTTTCCACAGGGAAGAGAGACCCAGTACTTC
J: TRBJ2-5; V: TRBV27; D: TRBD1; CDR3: CASSRIGQGQETQYF; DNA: TGTGCCAGCAGCCGGATCGGACAGGGACAAGAGACCCAGTACTTC
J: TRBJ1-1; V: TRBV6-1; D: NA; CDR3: CASSVARSVNTEAFF; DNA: TGTGCCAGCAGTGTGGCCAGGTCAGTTAACACTGAAGCTTTCTTT
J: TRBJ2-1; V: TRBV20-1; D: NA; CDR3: CSAPGTNEQFF; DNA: TGCAGTGCACCCGGGACAAATGAGCAGTTCTTC
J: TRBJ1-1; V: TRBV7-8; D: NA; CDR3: CASSLVGSEAFF; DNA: TGTGCCAGCAGCTTAGTGGGCAGTGAAGCTTTCTTT
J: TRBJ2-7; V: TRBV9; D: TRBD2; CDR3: CASSKITGTSLSYEQYF; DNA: TGTGCCAGCAGCAAGATTACCGGGACTAGCCTGTCCTACGAGCAGTACTTC
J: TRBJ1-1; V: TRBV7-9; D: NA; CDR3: CASSFPNRKNTEAFF; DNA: TGTGCCAGCAGCTTCCCCAACAGGAAGAACACTGAAGCTTTCTTT
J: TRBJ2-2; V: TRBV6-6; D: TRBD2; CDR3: CASRLPGLNTGELFF; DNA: TGTGCCAGCAGACTCCCGGGACTAAACACCGGGGAGCTGTTTTTT
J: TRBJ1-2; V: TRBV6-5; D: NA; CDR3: CASSYWRAGYGYTF; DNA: TGTGCCAGCAGTTACTGGCGGGCGGGCTATGGCTACACCTTC
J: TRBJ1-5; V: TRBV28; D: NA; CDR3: CASRSEGQGGNQPQHF; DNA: TGTGCCAGCAGATCGGAGGGGCAGGGAGGTAATCAGCCCCAGCATTTT
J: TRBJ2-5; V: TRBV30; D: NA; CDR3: CAWSTHQETQYF; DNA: TGTGCCTGGAGTACACATCAAGAGACCCAGTACTTC
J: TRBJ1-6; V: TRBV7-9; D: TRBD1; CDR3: CASSHRQGDNSPLHF; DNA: TGTGCCAGCAGCCACCGACAGGGGGATAATTCACCCCTCCACTTT
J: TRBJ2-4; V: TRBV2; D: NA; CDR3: CASSVGQGIQYF; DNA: TGTGCCAGCAGTGTCGGCCAGGGCATTCAGTACTTC
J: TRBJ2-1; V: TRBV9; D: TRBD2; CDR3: CASSLGLAGTYNEQFF; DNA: TGTGCCAGCAGCCTTGGACTAGCGGGGACCTACAATGAGCAGTTCTTC
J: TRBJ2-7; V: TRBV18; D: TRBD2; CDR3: CASSQGLAGDYEQYF; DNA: TGTGCCAGCTCACAAGGACTAGCGGGGGACTACGAGCAGTACTTC
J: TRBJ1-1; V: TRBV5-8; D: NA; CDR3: CASSLTGTTEAFF; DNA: TGTGCCAGCAGCTTAACAGGGACCACTGAAGCTTTCTTT
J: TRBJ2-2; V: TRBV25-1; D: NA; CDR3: CASSKPWALGGELFF; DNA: TGTGCCAGCAGTAAACCTTGGGCCTTAGGAGGGGAGCTGTTTTTT
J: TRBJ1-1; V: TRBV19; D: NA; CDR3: CASSIGLGRPEAFF; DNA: TGTGCCAGTAGTATTGGGTTAGGGAGGCCTGAAGCTTTCTTT